The rows below give T cell receptor beta chains drawn from one sample of a study of cytomegalovirus exposure and HLA in healthy donors. Using immunoSEQ multiplex PCR, the repertoire was profiled, and TCRdb retains in-frame clones only, with some absent. The sample has hundreds of thousands of clones, roughly 80% seen once. The sequencing sample was made of PBMCs. These receptors came from a middle-aged man in good health and CMV-seropositive. Each CDR3 is given with its conserved first and last residue. The D gene is left open where the match is weak. Size values are once, few and many counts, or a class for expanded clones, and some rows have none.

clone size	J gene	V gene	D gene	CDR3 protein	CDR3 DNA
once	TRBJ2-3	TRBV4-2	TRBD2	CASSQDGVTSGDTDTQYF	TGTGCCAGCAGCCAAGATGGGGTCACTAGCGGGGACACAGATACGCAGTATTTT
once	TRBJ1-3	TRBV29-1	TRBD1	CSAGTETGNTIYF	TGCAGCGCCGGGACAGAAACTGGAAACACCATATATTTT
NA	TRBJ1-6	TRBV5-6	TRBD1	CASSSGQDPNSPLHF	TGTGCCAGCAGCTCGGGACAGGACCCTAATTCACCCCTCCACTTT
NA	TRBJ1-1	TRBV6-6	NA	CASRTETNTEAFF	TGTGCCAGCAGGACAGAAACCAACACTGAAGCTTTCTTT
once	TRBJ2-5	TRBV6-5	NA	CASRGLPQETQYF	TGTGCCAGCAGGGGACTGCCACAAGAGACCCAGTACTTC
NA	TRBJ1-1	TRBV7-8	TRBD1	CASSLGTGGNTEAFF	TGTGCCAGCAGCTTAGGAACAGGGGGTAACACTGAAGCTTTCTTT
NA	TRBJ1-4	TRBV7-9	NA	CASSGLGEGPGEKLFF	TGTGCCAGCAGTGGCTTAGGGGAGGGCCCCGGGGAAAAACTGTTTTTT
NA	TRBJ1-2	TRBV5-1	TRBD1	CASSLGGQGNYGYTF	TGCGCCAGCAGCTTAGGGGGACAGGGGAACTATGGCTACACCTTC
NA	TRBJ1-5	TRBV18	NA	CASSTIGEHQPQHF	TGTGCCAGCTCAACCATCGGGGAACATCAGCCCCAGCATTTT
few	TRBJ1-1	TRBV6-1	NA	CASSSQGGGTEAFF	TGTGCCAGCAGTTCACAGGGAGGGGGCACTGAAGCTTTCTTT
NA	TRBJ2-1	TRBV30	TRBD2	CAYKRGLAGGNEQFF	TGTGCCTATAAACGTGGACTAGCGGGGGGGAATGAGCAGTTCTTC
few	TRBJ1-5	TRBV19	NA	CASTLDRNYQPQHF	TGTGCCAGTACTTTAGACAGGAACTATCAGCCCCAGCATTTT
NA	TRBJ2-5	TRBV2	TRBD2	CASSLEQASGVQETQYF	TGTGCCAGCAGTTTGGAGCAAGCTAGCGGGGTTCAAGAGACCCAGTACTTC
NA	TRBJ2-5	TRBV6-5	TRBD1	CASRKTGEETQYF	TGTGCCAGCAGGAAAACAGGGGAAGAGACCCAGTACTTC
NA	TRBJ2-3	TRBV10-3	NA	CAISRQVGTDTQYF	TGTGCCATCAGCCGACAGGTCGGAACAGATACGCAGTATTTT
NA	TRBJ1-4	TRBV30	NA	CAWSPGEGGNEKLFF	TGTGCCTGGAGCCCCGGGGAGGGCGGTAATGAAAAACTGTTTTTT
NA	TRBJ1-1	TRBV19	TRBD1	CASRQQGGRTEAFF	TGTGCCAGTAGACAACAGGGGGGAAGAACTGAAGCTTTCTTT
NA	TRBJ1-5	TRBV6-1	NA	CATQWAGTYQPQHF	TGTGCCACCCAGTGGGCAGGCACATATCAGCCCCAGCATTTT
once	TRBJ2-3	TRBV28	NA	CASRKREFEPQYF	TGTGCCAGCAGAAAACGGGAGTTTGAGCCGCAGTATTTT
NA	TRBJ2-5	TRBV11-1	TRBD2	CASSAGTSGRETQYF	TGTGCCAGCAGCGCCGGGACTAGCGGGAGGGAGACCCAGTACTTC
NA	TRBJ2-5	TRBV2	NA	CASRRQGAPGETQYF	TGTGCCAGCAGGCGTCAGGGTGCCCCAGGGGAGACCCAGTACTTC
NA	TRBJ2-1	TRBV11-2	NA	CASSLRESYNEQFF	TGTGCCAGCAGCTTACGGGAATCCTACAATGAGCAGTTCTTC
NA	TRBJ2-4	TRBV27	TRBD1	CASTSLTGGLAKNIQYF	TGTGCCAGCACCTCACTAACAGGGGGTTTAGCCAAAAACATTCAGTACTTC
NA	TRBJ2-3	TRBV12-5	NA	CASDFWPRRYSTDTQYF	TGTGCTAGTGACTTTTGGCCCCGGAGGTATAGCACAGATACGCAGTATTTT
NA	TRBJ1-3	TRBV5-1	NA	CASSLGAFGNTIYF	TGCGCCAGCAGCTTGGGGGCCTTTGGAAACACCATATATTTT
NA	TRBJ2-1	TRBV27	NA	CASSLGGAPYNEQFF	TGTGCCAGCAGCCTAGGAGGGGCTCCATACAATGAGCAGTTCTTC
NA	TRBJ2-5	TRBV14	TRBD1	CASSQVLRGSDETQYF	TGTGCCAGCAGCCAAGTTCTCAGGGGGTCGGATGAGACCCAGTACTTC
few	TRBJ1-1	TRBV6-1	NA	CASTLGRAEAFF	TGTGCCAGCACCCTGGGCAGGGCTGAAGCTTTCTTT
NA	TRBJ1-2	TRBV29-1	NA	CSVPSEENLGIYGYTF	TGCAGCGTCCCTTCAGAGGAAAACCTCGGGATCTATGGCTACACCTTC